This T cell receptor beta chain originates from a study of technical replicates of blood from a handful of donors. The CDR3 extends over 14 amino acids. Germline loops: CDR1 MNHNS, CDR2 SASEGT. V was clipped by 7 bases and J by 0 bases, with 13 bases between them. Data came from immunoSEQ multiplex PCR; TCRdb stores just in-frame clones and leaves some out. The sample records 55,000 to 80,000 clones, approximately 89% being singletons. The clonotype was recovered from a human donor in good health. Some clones in this sample may be carry-over from other donors' samples. This chain joins TRBV6-1 and TRBJ2-7; D is perhaps TRBD1 (5 bases). The sample consisted of PBMCs. CDR3 sequence reads: CASTGQGNSYEQYF. CDR3 DNA sequence: TGTGCCAGCACGGGCCAGGGAAACTCCTACGAGCAGTACTTC.